This paragraph reports one T cell receptor (beta chain). The CDR3 is made up of 17 amino acids. The germline V gene has CDR1 SEHNR and CDR2 FQNEAQ (reference sequence). Trimming pared 2 bases from V and 1 base from J, leaving 18 bases between. It was with 60 Vbeta and 13 Jbeta primers that the PCR ran. Assay: immunoSEQ multiplex PCR; the TCRdb copy retains only in-frame clones and omits some. The sample yields tens of thousands of clones, of which the top ten take up roughly 15%. The data originate from a study of cytomegalovirus exposure and HLA in healthy donors. V usage is TRBV7-9 and J usage is TRBJ2-7; maybe TRBD1 (5 bases). This TCR was recovered from a man aged 45 to 65 in good health and CMV-seropositive. Sequencing was done on a sample of PBMCs. For the CDR3, the DNA is TGTGCCAGCAGCTTATACGGTGGGGCAGGGAAATCCTACGAGCAGTACTTC. It encodes CASSLYGGAGKSYEQYF.